This TCR beta chain was found in a study of blood T cells in healthy people across ages. For the study at large: For every two T cells, template switching captured about one barcoded beta molecule. Study conclusions and caveats: Changes in expanded clonotypes were possibly confounded, as the CMV status of donors was unknown. Diversity of TCR beta per million T cells declined in a roughly linear way with age. Whereas aged donors had fewer naive CD4+ cells, long-lived donors had more of them and higher diversity.

As regards this clonotype: As yet, its antigen is unknown.

Germline CDR1 is LGHNA and CDR2 is YNFKEQ. There are 18 residues in the CDR3. Deletions cut 5 bases from V and 3 bases from J, with 23 bases between. Then a second PCR, running roughly 7 to 12 cycles, was carried out with a sample-barcoded 5' primer and a J-beta primer mix. From the 5' RACE reads, TCRdb called clonotypes with MiXCR, one entry per CDR3 protein. The sample holds over a million distinct CDR3 sequences, 42% seen once. The chain joins TRBV4-2 to TRBJ2-1; D may be TRBD2 (6 bases). Specimen: blood. This clonotype was obtained from a woman between 18 and 29 years old in good health. The DNA for the CDR3 is TGTGCCAGCAGCGGCCGGGACTCCGCGAGTAGCTTCTACAATGAGCAGTTCTTC. This translates into CASSGRDSASSFYNEQFF.